Following are 31 T cell receptor beta chains from one sample sequenced in a study of blood T cell repertoires in COVID-19. TCRdb keeps only in-frame clones here, not all; method: immunoSEQ multiplex PCR. The sample includes approximately 170,000 clones, about nine tenths seen only once; the top ten take around 1.1%. Sample: peripheral blood. The receptor set was obtained from a man aged 30-40 years with acute or convalescent COVID-19.

The chain recombines TRBV2 with TRBJ2-7; D is unclear. Germline V lookup: CDR1 SNHLY, CDR2 FYNNEI. V gave up 6 bases and J gave up 0 bases, with 6 bases separating them. This CDR3 region has 12 residues. CDR3 DNA: TGTGCCAGCAGCTCTAGCTCCTACGAGCAGTACTTC. It translates to CASSSSSYEQYF.

The gene calls are TRBV25-1 and TRBJ1-1; 8 bases line up with TRBD1. Germline lookup yields CDR1 MGHDK and CDR2 SYGVNS. The trim removed 2 bases at V and 1 base at J, leaving 3 bases unmatched. The CDR3 length is 15 residues. CDR3 loop: CASSETGTGNTEAFF. Here the CDR3 DNA reads TGTGCCAGCAGTGAAACGGGGACAGGGAACACTGAAGCTTTCTTT.

The chain recombines TRBV7-9 with TRBJ1-1; D gene uncertain. The CDR3 totals 10 residues. The V gene's germline CDR1 is SEHNR and CDR2 FQNEAQ (reference sequence). V dropped 6 bases and J dropped 5 bases, with 4 bases sitting between them. The CDR3: CASSQTEAFF. In DNA, the CDR3 is TGTGCCAGCAGTCAAACTGAAGCTTTCTTT.

The chain recombines TRBV5-1 with TRBJ1-1; 8 bases align to TRBD1. Looked up from germline, CDR1 is SGHRS and CDR2 is YFSETQ. The CDR3 runs to 13 residues. Trimming removed 4 bases from V and 7 bases from J; junction bases left unmatched: 6. The chain's CDR3 is CASSTGQGLEAFF. The CDR3 DNA is TGCGCCAGCAGCACCGGACAGGGACTTGAAGCTTTCTTT.

In this sample, this clone turned up a few times. The chain employs TRBV2 and TRBJ1-2; TRBD1 agrees at 10 bases. This CDR3 is built from 15 residues. In germline, CDR1 is SNHLY, CDR2 FYNNEI. V trimming: 4 bases; J trimming: 7 bases; junction bases outside the gene matches: 9. The CDR3, as DNA: TGTGCCAGCAGTGTCATGGGACAGGGGCCTATTGGCTACACCTTC. Its protein is CASSVMGQGPIGYTF.

The chain joins TRBV6-5 to TRBJ1-3; 7 bases are a match to TRBD1. Germline V gene data show CDR1 as MNHEY and CDR2 as SVGAGI. This CDR3 spans 15 amino acids. V was clipped by 6 bases and J by 4 bases; unmatched bases: 9. DNA for the CDR3: TGTGCCAGCAGCACGGGACAGTTTGGGGGAAACACCATATATTTT. It codes for CASSTGQFGGNTIYF.

This rearrangement joins TRBV6-2 or TRBV6-3 to TRBJ2-1; 8 nucleotides agree with TRBD1. The CDR3 has 17 residues. The ends lost 4 bases at V and 6 bases at J; junction bases unmatched: 14. The V gene's germline CDR1 is MNHEY and CDR2 SVGEGT. This CDR3 reads CASSLGTTGVRPNEQFF. CDR3 in DNA: TGTGCCAGCAGTTTGGGGACGACAGGGGTTCGTCCCAATGAGCAGTTCTTC.

The rearrangement uses TRBV2 and TRBJ2-5, with D perhaps matching TRBD2 (6 bases). Deletions cut 4 bases from V and 1 base from J, with 13 bases between. The germline gives CDR1 SNHLY, CDR2 FYNNEI. This CDR3 region has 15 residues. DNA for the CDR3: TGTGCCAGCAGTGCTCAGGGAGGTGTCCAAGAGACCCAGTACTTC. Its translation is CASSAQGGVQETQYF.

The chain uses TRBV18 and TRBJ1-6; D uncertain. The CDR3 consists of 14 residues. Trimming cost V 2 bases and J 4 bases, with 6 bases left between them. In germline, CDR1 is KGHSH, CDR2 LQKENI. The DNA for the CDR3 is TGTGCCAGCTCACCAACAAGTTATAATTCACCCCTCCACTTT. Translating it yields CASSPTSYNSPLHF.

The chain recombines TRBV29-1 with TRBJ2-3; 14 bases fit TRBD2. V lost 7 bases to trimming and J lost 3 bases; unmatched junction nucleotides: 12. This CDR3 contains 17 residues. Germline CDR1 and CDR2: SQVTM and ANQGSEA. CDR3 sequence (DNA): TGCAGCGCCGTCGGACTAGCGGGAGGCCGAGGGACAGATACGCAGTATTTT. This encodes CSAVGLAGGRGTDTQYF.

J is TRBJ1-5 and V is TRBV7-8; the match to TRBD1 covers 8 bases. CDR3 length: 17 residues. Germline CDR1 and CDR2: SGHVS and FQNEAQ. V lost 0 bases, J lost 7 bases, and 11 bases stayed unmatched. The CDR3 DNA reads as TGTGCCAGCAGCTTAGCTCAGGGGGCGCGGCCGGGGCAGCCCCAGCATTTT. Translated, it gives CASSLAQGARPGQPQHF. The full variable domain, its missing parts supplied by reference TRBV7-8 and TRBJ1-5, is GAGVSQSPRYKVAKRGQDVALRCDPISGHVSLFWYQQALGQGPEFLTYFQNEAQLDKSGLPSDRFFAERPEGSVSTLKIQRTQQEDSAVYLCASSLAQGARPGQPQHFGDGTRLSIL.

This clone was detected only once. Here the CDR3 DNA reads TGTGCCAGCTCAAAAACTAGCGGGAGTTCCTACAATGAGCAGTTCTTC. Translated: CASSKTSGSSYNEQFF. The genes are TRBV18 and TRBJ2-1, with 11 nucleotides matching TRBD2. Germline CDR1 and CDR2: KGHSH and LQKENI. The J segment lost 1 base and the V segment lost 5 bases, leaving 4 bases of the junction unmatched. The CDR3 runs 16 residues.

This sequence joins TRBV4-1 and TRBJ1-5, with a possible D match to TRBD1 (5 bases). The germline V gene has CDR1 MGHRA and CDR2 YSYEKL. Trimming took off 3 bases at V and 1 base at J, with 19 bases between the two ends. This CDR3 contains 18 residues. CDR3 residues: CASSHVVRGLLSNQPQHF. CDR3 DNA: TGCGCCAGCAGCCACGTAGTTCGGGGGTTATTGAGCAATCAGCCCCAGCATTTT.

This chain uses TRBV7-9 with TRBJ2-7; a possible D gene is TRBD1 (6 bases). The CDR3 extends over 15 amino acids. The ends were cut back, 8 bases at V and 5 bases at J, with 22 bases in the middle. CDR1 SEHNR and CDR2 FQNEAQ come from the germline V gene (reference sequence). Here the CDR3 DNA reads TGTGCCAGCGGGAACCCACAGGGAGCCCTCAACGAGCAGTACTTC. Translation: CASGNPQGALNEQYF.

The J gene is TRBJ2-7, the V gene TRBV5-1; D remains unclear. V gave up 1 base and J gave up 6 bases, with 11 bases separating them. The CDR3 is 13 residues long. CDR1 and CDR2 (germline): SGHRS, YFSETQ. In nucleotides, the CDR3 is TGCGCCAGCAGCTTGCGAGAGAGAGGCGAGCAGTACTTC. This gives the protein CASSLRERGEQYF. Full variable domain (outside the CDR3, taken from reference TRBV5-1 and TRBJ2-7): KAGVTQTPRYLIKTRGQQVTLSCSPISGHRSVSWYQQTPGQGLQFLFEYFSETQRNKGNFPGRFSGRQFSNSRSEMNVSTLELGDSALYLCASSLRERGEQYFGPGTRLTVT.

This chain links TRBV18 with TRBJ2-7; D call uncertain. Germline V gene data show CDR1 as KGHSH and CDR2 as LQKENI. V lost 2 bases, J lost 6 bases, and 14 bases lay in between. CDR3 length: 14 residues. The CDR3 spells CASSPATEFGEQYF. In DNA form, the CDR3 reads TGTGCCAGCTCACCAGCAACTGAGTTTGGCGAGCAGTACTTC.

The genes are TRBV28 and TRBJ1-5, with D possibly matching TRBD1 (5 bases). V lost 3 bases, J lost 6 bases, and 18 bases lay in between. The CDR3 has 16 amino acids. Germline V CDR1 and CDR2: MDHEN, SYDVKM. In DNA, the CDR3 is TGTGCCAGCAGTTTTCCAGGGTTCGGTTATGGTCAGCCCCAGCATTTT. It codes for CASSFPGFGYGQPQHF. Drawing the rest from reference TRBV28 and TRBJ1-5, the complete variable domain is DVKVTQSSRYLVKRTGEKVFLECVQDMDHENMFWYRQDPGLGLRLIYFSYDVKMKEKGDIPEGYSVSREKKERFSLILESASTNQTSMYLCASSFPGFGYGQPQHFGDGTRLSIL.

This sequence joins TRBV27 and TRBJ1-3; TRBD1 agrees at 9 bases. The CDR3 is 16 amino acids. Per the germline V gene, CDR1 is MNHEY and CDR2 is SMNVEV (reference sequence). J was trimmed by 3 bases and V by 5 bases; bases with no gene match: 8. This CDR3 reads CASSRGGTGHGNTIYF. The CDR3 region has the DNA TGTGCCAGCAGTAGGGGGGGGACAGGGCATGGAAACACCATATATTTT.

The V gene is TRBV7-3, the J gene TRBJ1-1; TRBD1 is a possible D gene (6 bases). The germline V and J ends were trimmed by 4 bases and 5 bases, with 11 bases remaining between them. The CDR3 totals 13 residues. Germline V gene sequence: CDR1 SGHTA, CDR2 FQGTGA. The CDR3 here is CASSSYRETEAFF. The CDR3 DNA reads as TGTGCCAGCAGCTCTTACAGGGAGACTGAAGCTTTCTTT.

The rearrangement links TRBV6-4 to TRBJ2-3, with 7 bases identical to TRBD2. CDR1 and CDR2 (germline): MRHNA, SNTAGT. The V gene end was trimmed by 0 bases and the J gene end by 2 bases; junction bases not matched to a gene: 2. The CDR3 is 15 residues long. CDR3 DNA sequence: TGTGCCAGCAGTGACTCGAGCGGGGTCACAGATACGCAGTATTTT. Translation: CASSDSSGVTDTQYF.

The V and J genes are TRBV19 and TRBJ2-1; a weak D match, TRBD1 (6 bases). CDR1 and CDR2 (germline): LNHDA, SQIVND (reference sequence). Trimming cost V 8 bases and J 7 bases, with 18 bases left between them. The CDR3 runs 14 residues. The CDR3 reads CASGPGHPTNEQFF. CDR3 sequence (DNA): TGTGCCAGTGGACCGGGACACCCAACTAATGAGCAGTTCTTC.

The rearrangement uses TRBV27 and TRBJ2-7; 10 nucleotides line up with TRBD1. The CDR3 has 13 residues. The trim removed 6 bases at V and 7 bases at J, leaving 6 bases unmatched. Looked up from germline, CDR1 is MNHEY and CDR2 is SMNVEV (reference sequence). The CDR3 DNA follows: TGTGCCAGCAGAAGACAGGGGGCGAGAGAGCAGTACTTC. The encoded protein is CASRRQGAREQYF.

The chain has TRBV30 and TRBJ2-7, with TRBD1 matching over 10 bases. V was clipped by 1 base and J by 3 bases; unmatched bases: 6. This CDR3 is 15 amino acids long. Per the germline V gene, CDR1 is GTSNPN and CDR2 is SVGIG (reference sequence). CDR3 region: CAWSGPDRGNYEQYF. The CDR3 DNA reads as TGTGCCTGGAGTGGCCCGGACAGGGGGAACTACGAGCAGTACTTC. The whole variable domain, filled in from reference TRBV30 and TRBJ2-7, reads SQTIHQWPATLVQPVGSPLSLECTVEGTSNPNLYWYRQAAGRGLQLLFYSVGIGQISSEVPQNLSASRPQDRQFILSSKKLLLSDSGFYLCAWSGPDRGNYEQYFGPGTRLTVT.

This chain links TRBV13 with TRBJ1-1, with D perhaps TRBD1 (5 bases). Germline assignment: CDR1 PRHDT and CDR2 FYEKMQ (reference sequence). The V and J ends lost 6 bases and 1 base respectively, with 9 bases between them. The CDR3 runs 13 residues. CDR3 sequence reads: CASSPGGNTEAFF. CDR3 nucleotide sequence: TGTGCCAGCAGTCCCGGGGGGAACACTGAAGCTTTCTTT.

The genes are TRBV5-1 and TRBJ2-5; 8 nucleotides agree with TRBD1. CDR3 length: 15 amino acids. V was pared by 3 bases and J by 4 bases, with 8 bases of the junction left unmatched. Germline V gives CDR1 SGHRS, CDR2 YFSETQ. The CDR3 coding sequence is TGCGCCAGCAGCTCGGCCCCCGACAGGGGAGAGACCCAGTACTTC. It specifies CASSSAPDRGETQYF.

The chain carries TRBV19 and TRBJ2-7; weak D call: TRBD2 (5 bases). The CDR3 contains 13 residues. Germline V gives CDR1 LNHDA, CDR2 SQIVND (reference sequence). V lost 6 bases, J lost 0 bases, and 9 bases lay in between. The CDR3 protein is CASSKRNSYEQYF. CDR3 DNA: TGTGCCAGTAGCAAGCGGAACTCCTACGAGCAGTACTTC.

V gene TRBV2 combines with J gene TRBJ2-7, with 11 bases matching TRBD2. This CDR3 has 16 residues. Germline V gives CDR1 SNHLY, CDR2 FYNNEI. After removal of 5 bases from V and 12 bases from J, the junction contained 18 bases not matched to a gene. The CDR3 sequence is CASSSLSTSGSPPRYF. The CDR3 DNA reads TGTGCCAGCAGTAGCCTGTCAACTAGCGGGAGTCCCCCTCGGTACTTC. Based on the CDR3 plus reference TRBV2 and TRBJ2-7, the full variable domain is EPEVTQTPSHQVTQMGQEVILRCVPISNHLYFYWYRQILGQKVEFLVSFYNNEISEKSEIFDDQFSVERPDGSNFTLKIRSTKLEDSAMYFCASSSLSTSGSPPRYFGPGTRLTVT.

V gene TRBV7-9 combines with J gene TRBJ2-5, with 9 bases matching TRBD1. Germline V lookup: CDR1 SEHNR, CDR2 FQNEAQ (reference sequence). This CDR3 region has 16 residues. Trimming removed 3 bases from V and 3 bases from J; junction bases left unmatched: 8. The CDR3 nucleotides are TGTGCCAGCAGCTTTTCACCCGGGACAGGGAAAGAGACCCAGTACTTC. Protein: CASSFSPGTGKETQYF.

The rearrangement uses TRBV28 and TRBJ1-3, with D perhaps TRBD1 (6 bases). Germline V CDR1 and CDR2: MDHEN, SYDVKM. The V end was cut by 5 bases, the J end by 2 bases, with 10 bases between. The CDR3 length is 14 residues. The CDR3 DNA reads TGTGCCAGCAGTCCCAGGGGAGCTGGAAACACCATATATTTT. Its translation: CASSPRGAGNTIYF.

J is TRBJ1-1 and V is TRBV27; D is perhaps TRBD1 (6 bases). CDR3 length: 14 amino acids. CDR1 is MNHEY and CDR2 is SMNVEV in the germline V gene (reference sequence). V lost 7 bases and J lost 5, with 17 bases in between. The CDR3 coding sequence is TGTGCCAGCACCAGGGGTTTCGGGAGGACTGAAGCTTTCTTT. Residues: CASTRGFGRTEAFF.

This chain connects TRBV5-1 to TRBJ2-3, with 8 bases aligning to TRBD2. The CDR3 is 15 residues long. Losses at the gene ends were 4 bases for V and 1 base for J; bases not matched to a gene: 5. The germline V gene encodes CDR1 SGHRS and CDR2 YFSETQ. As DNA, the CDR3 is TGCGCCAGCAGCGTCAGCGGGGGCGGCACAGATACGCAGTATTTT. It specifies CASSVSGGGTDTQYF.